Listed below are T cell receptor beta chains from one sample, sequenced in a study of blood T cell repertoires in COVID-19. Here immunoSEQ multiplex PCR was the method, and the copy in TCRdb shows in-frame clones only, minus some. In the table there are about 170,000 clones, around nine tenths of which are singletons. The specimen sequenced was PBMCs or T cells enriched from blood (not recorded which). All receptors come from a woman aged 18 to 35 who had recovered from COVID-19. CDR3s include the opening cysteine and the closing phenylalanine or tryptophan. D genes are given only for firm matches. Clone size is shown for a subset of rows, as once, few, many or a class of expanded clone.

D,J,size,length,V,DNA,CDR3
-,TRBJ1-3,-,15,TRBV6-5,TGTGCCAGCAGTCCCGCCAGGGACTCTGGAAACACCATATATTTT,CASSPARDSGNTIYF
-,TRBJ1-4,-,11,TRBV20-1,TGCAGTGCGCGGGACCGTGAAAAACTGTTTTTT,CSARDREKLFF
-,TRBJ2-1,-,14,TRBV19,TGTGCCAGTAGTCCTCCAATAACGGGCAATGAGCAGTTCTTC,CASSPPITGNEQFF
-,TRBJ2-7,once,11,TRBV11-2,TGTGCCAGCAGCTCCGTCTACGAGCAGTACTTC,CASSSVYEQYF
TRBD2,TRBJ2-7,-,14,TRBV2,TGTGCCACACAAGCGGGAGCTCTCTACTACGAGCAGTACTTC,CATQAGALYYEQYF
TRBD1,TRBJ2-7,-,15,TRBV5-1,TGCGCCAGCAGCATAGGACAGGGGAGCTCCTACGAGCAGTACTTC,CASSIGQGSSYEQYF
-,TRBJ1-2,-,15,TRBV7-3,TGTGCCAGCAGCTTGCACCCGGACAGCTCCTATGGCTACACCTTC,CASSLHPDSSYGYTF
TRBD1,TRBJ1-6,-,15,TRBV6-5,TGTGCCAGCAGTCAGGACAGGGGAAGTTATTCACCCCTCCACTTT,CASSQDRGSYSPLHF
TRBD2,TRBJ2-1,-,17,TRBV15,TGTGCTCCTGTGGGGACTAGCGGGAGTGAGTCCTACAATGAGCAGTTCTTC,CAPVGTSGSESYNEQFF
-,TRBJ1-3,-,16,TRBV7-9,TGTGCCAGCAGCTTAGGAGGTGGCTACTCTGGAAACACCATATATTTT,CASSLGGGYSGNTIYF
TRBD1,TRBJ2-7,-,14,TRBV28,TGTGCCAGCGCCCAAGGACAGGGGGCGGGCGAGCAGTACTTC,CASAQGQGAGEQYF
-,TRBJ2-2,-,16,TRBV9,TGTGCCAGCAGCGTCCTTGGACATCCGAACACCGGGGAGCTGTTTTTT,CASSVLGHPNTGELFF
-,TRBJ2-1,-,14,TRBV7-9,TGTGCCAGCAGCTCTAGAGGTGGTTTCGGTGGGCAGTTCTTC,CASSSRGGFGGQFF
-,TRBJ2-3,-,17,TRBV5-4,TGTGCCAGCAGCCCACGATTCTTAGCGGATGAAACAGATACGCAGTATTTT,CASSPRFLADETDTQYF
TRBD2,TRBJ2-1,-,13,TRBV6-2/TRBV6-3,TGTGCCAGCAGTGTCGGGAGGGCCAATGAGCAGTTCTTC,CASSVGRANEQFF
TRBD2,TRBJ2-5,-,15,TRBV4-1,TGCGCCAGCAGCCAACCCGGGACTAGACAAGAGACCCAGTACTTC,CASSQPGTRQETQYF
-,TRBJ1-4,-,15,TRBV28,TGTGCCAGCAGTTTTGGGGACTTGAAGGGGGAAAAACTGTTTTTT,CASSFGDLKGEKLFF
-,TRBJ1-1,-,12,TRBV12-3/TRBV12-4,TGTGCCAGCAGTTACACAAACACTGAAGCTTTCTTT,CASSYTNTEAFF
-,TRBJ2-7,-,14,TRBV28,TGTGCCAGCAATAACCCGGGACTTCCCTACGAGCAGTACTTC,CASNNPGLPYEQYF
-,TRBJ1-3,-,14,TRBV3-1/TRBV3-2,TGTGCCAGCACCCGAGGCACCTCTGGAAACACCATATATTTT,CASTRGTSGNTIYF
TRBD2,TRBJ2-1,once,16,TRBV11-1,TGTGCCAGCAGCTTATTGGGACTAGCGGGATACGGTGAGCAGTTCTTC,CASSLLGLAGYGEQFF